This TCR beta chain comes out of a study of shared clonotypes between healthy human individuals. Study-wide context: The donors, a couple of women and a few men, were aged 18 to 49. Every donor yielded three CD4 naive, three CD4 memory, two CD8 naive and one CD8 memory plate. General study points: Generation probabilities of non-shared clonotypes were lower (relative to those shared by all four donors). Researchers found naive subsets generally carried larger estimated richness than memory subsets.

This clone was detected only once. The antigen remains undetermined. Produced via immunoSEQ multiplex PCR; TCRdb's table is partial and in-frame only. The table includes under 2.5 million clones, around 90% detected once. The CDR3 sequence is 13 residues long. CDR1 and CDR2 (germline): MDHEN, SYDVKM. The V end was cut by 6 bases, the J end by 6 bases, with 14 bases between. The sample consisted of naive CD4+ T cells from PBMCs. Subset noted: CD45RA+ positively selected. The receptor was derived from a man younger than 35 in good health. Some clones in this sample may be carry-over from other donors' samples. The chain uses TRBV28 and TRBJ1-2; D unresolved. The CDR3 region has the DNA TGTGCCAGCAGGTCAGGCTCTTTCCATGGCTACACCTTC. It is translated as CASRSGSFHGYTF.